These T cell receptor beta chains were read from a single sample in a study of identical twins. MiXCR, run by TCRdb on the 5' RACE reads, gives a single entry per CDR3 protein. Of around 1.7 million distinct CDR3 sequences detected, around 29% appear once; the ten largest clones hold about 0.27%. Source material: cord blood. All receptors derive from a newborn girl in good health. Each CDR3 is given with its conserved first and last residue. A D gene is named only where the DNA matches it firmly. Clone size is shown for a subset of rows, as once, few, many or a class of expanded clone.

V	size	J	D	DNA	CDR3
TRBV18	few	TRBJ2-7	-	TGTGCCAGCTCACCAAGGGCCCCTGAGCAGTACTTC	CASSPRAPEQYF
TRBV4-1	-	TRBJ2-7	TRBD1	TGCGCCAGCAGCCAAGTTTGGGACAGGGTCTACGAGCAGTACTTC	CASSQVWDRVYEQYF
TRBV20-1	-	TRBJ2-1	-	TGCAGTTTGAGAGAGACCTCCTACAATGAGCAGTTCTTC	CSLRETSYNEQFF
TRBV5-5	-	TRBJ2-7	TRBD2	TGTGCCAGCAGCCCCGTGGTAGCGGGAGGCCCTAGCTCCTACGAGCAGTACTTC	CASSPVVAGGPSSYEQYF
TRBV5-1	-	TRBJ2-1	TRBD2	TGCGCCAGCAGCTTTGAGACTAGCGGGAGCTACAATGAGCAGTTCTTC	CASSFETSGSYNEQFF
TRBV4-2	-	TRBJ2-1	-	TGTGCCAGCAGCCAAGGCCTTCCGGCAGCGGGTGGCAATGAGCAGTTCTTC	CASSQGLPAAGGNEQFF
TRBV29-1	-	TRBJ1-1	-	TGCAGCGTTAGCAGGGGCTTTGGCACTGAAGCTTTCTTT	CSVSRGFGTEAFF
TRBV20-1	-	TRBJ2-7	-	TGCAGTGCTAGTCCCGGGACTGGAACCTACGAGCAGTACTTC	CSASPGTGTYEQYF
TRBV9	few	TRBJ1-1	-	TGTGCCAGCAGCGTTGGATTATTCCGCACTGAAGCTTTCTTT	CASSVGLFRTEAFF
TRBV12-3/TRBV12-4	-	TRBJ1-6	-	TGTGCCAGCAGTTTTGGCCAAAGGACAGACTCACCCCCCCACTTT	CASSFGQRTDSPPHF
TRBV20-1	-	TRBJ2-7	TRBD2	TGCAGTGGGAGAGGAATAGCGGGGGCCTCCTACGAGCAGTACTTC	CSGRGIAGASYEQYF
TRBV6-1	-	TRBJ1-3	-	TGTGCCAGCAGTGTACAAAACTCTGGAAACACCATATATTTT	CASSVQNSGNTIYF
TRBV28	-	TRBJ2-7	TRBD1	TGTGCCAGCAGGGGACAGGTCTACGAGCGGTACTTC	CASRGQVYERYF
TRBV29-1	few	TRBJ2-3	TRBD2	TGCAGCGTACGACTAGCCCTAACGGGTACGCAGTATTTT	CSVRLALTGTQYF